Below, one TCR beta chain is given with its context. Its antigen is not known. This sample was included in a study of T cell repertoires in cytomegalovirus infection. Points from the study as a whole: HLA-C-restricted, CMV-specific TCR beta clonotypes were dominant ex vivo.

V trimming: 6 bases; J trimming: 8 bases; junction bases outside the gene matches: 7. The CDR3 loop spans 13 amino acids. TCRdb passed the reads through MiXCR, listing each CDR3 protein once. This table has roughly 640,000 distinct CDR3 sequences, 20% to 30% appearing once. Input material: CD8+ T cells from PBMCs. V usage is TRBV12-3 or TRBV12-4 and J usage is TRBJ1-5; 7 bases are shared with TRBD1. This TCR was recovered from a human donor in good health (CMV status not recorded). Some clones in this sample may be carry-over from other donors' samples. For the CDR3, the DNA is TGTGCCAGCAGCTTCAGGGGGGAAGAGCCCCAGCATTTT. Translated: CASSFRGEEPQHF.